This T cell receptor beta chain is drawn from a study of T cell responses to AZD1222 COVID-19 vaccine. Germline CDR1 reads MNHEY; CDR2 reads SVGAGI. The CDR3 is made up of 15 amino acids. J was trimmed by 6 bases and V by 7 bases; bases with no gene match: 4. Measured with immunoSEQ multiplex PCR; TCRdb has only the in-frame clones, and not every one. The sample has 200,000 or so clones, 80% to 90% seen once. To note about this clone: Its antigen is currently unknown.

General study points: Among those given AZD1222, only six or seven were seropositive at baseline. Reports say nearly half of spike-specific TCRs go after unmutated variant regions.

This receptor was identified in an adult in good health. The sample here was peripheral blood, taken on day 0 of AZD1222 vaccination. The chain couples TRBV6-5 to TRBJ2-2; 14 bases fit TRBD2. The CDR3 region has the DNA TGTGCCAGCACCCTGACTAGCGGGGGGGCCGGGGAGCTGTTTTTT. Protein product: CASTLTSGGAGELFF.